A single sample is the source of the 22 T cell receptor beta chains below, sequenced in a study of blood T cells in healthy people across ages. Primed by a sample-barcoded 5' primer and a J-beta primer mix, a second PCR proceeded for about 6 to 12 cycles. MiXCR was run by TCRdb on the 5' RACE reads, yielding one entry per CDR3 protein. The sample holds 450,000 to 700,000 distinct CDR3 sequences, 27% seen once. The sample taken for sequencing was blood. Receptor source: a woman in her seventies in good health.

This clonotype was seen more than once but under ten times. The V gene is TRBV9, the J gene TRBJ1-1; weak D call: TRBD1 (5 bases). The CDR3 runs 13 residues. Germline V gene lookup returns CDR1 SGDLS and CDR2 YYNGEE. Trimming shortened V by 2 bases and J by 4 bases, and 9 bases separated the two germline ends. Here the CDR3 DNA reads TGTGCCAGCAGCGTCCAGGGCGGCACTGAAGCTTTCTTT. Its protein product is CASSVQGGTEAFF.

V usage is TRBV6-6 and J usage is TRBJ2-5, with 8 bases that match TRBD1. This CDR3 is built from 16 residues. The V gene's germline CDR1 is MNHNY and CDR2 SVGAGI (reference sequence). V lost 5 bases to trimming and J lost 5 bases; unmatched junction nucleotides: 13. Here the CDR3 DNA reads TGTGCCAGCAGTCCCCGTACAGGGGGAAAGTTGGAGACCCAGTACTTC. Encoded protein: CASSPRTGGKLETQYF.

The chain is built from TRBV5-1 and TRBJ2-5; TRBD2 agrees at 8 bases. Trimming took 7 bases from V and 4 from J; bases not matched to a gene: 21. CDR3 length: 18 residues. Germline CDR1 reads SGHRS; CDR2 reads YFSETQ. The CDR3 coding sequence is TGCGCCAGCGTGTTGTCCCCTAGCGGGTCTTCTCCGGGAGAGACCCAGTACTTC. Amino acid sequence: CASVLSPSGSSPGETQYF.

This chain connects TRBV12-3 or TRBV12-4 to TRBJ1-4; 7 bases agree with TRBD1. V was pared by 6 bases and J by 3 bases, with 10 bases of the junction left unmatched. The CDR3 runs to 16 residues. The CDR3 DNA is TGTGCCAGCAGCTCCAGGGGGGAAGGGGCTAATGAAAAACTGTTTTTT. Amino acids: CASSSRGEGANEKLFF.

This clonotype came up a few times. The chain has TRBV3-1 and TRBJ2-1; 9 positions match TRBD2. Germline CDR1 is LGHDT and CDR2 is YNNKEL (reference sequence). The CDR3 sequence is 15 residues long. After removal of 0 bases from V and 7 bases from J, the junction contained 4 bases not matched to a gene. CDR3 in amino acids: CASSQDRLAGNEQFF. The CDR3 DNA is TGTGCCAGCAGCCAAGATCGGCTAGCGGGGAATGAGCAGTTCTTC.

The J gene is TRBJ2-1, the V gene TRBV6-5; no clear D. The tail of the sequence fits TRBJ2-5 better, so the J call may be wrong. Germline-derived CDR1 and CDR2 are MNHEY and SVGAGI. CDR3 length equals 15 residues. CDR3 residues: CASSYSGPPRETQYF. The CDR3, as DNA: TGTGCCAGCAGTTACTCTGGACCCCCGAGGGAGACCCAGTACTTC.

The chain employs TRBV21-1 and TRBJ2-5; TRBD2, as called in the table, went unchecked against the DNA. The J call may not be correct, given that the DNA end is closer to TRBJ2-1. TRBV21-1 is assigned pseudogene status. The CDR3 consists of 15 residues. CDR3 coding DNA: TGTGCCAGCAGCGCCGGAGGAGTCCCGCCCCATGAGCAGTTCTTC. Translated, it gives CASSAGGVPPHEQFF.

The rearrangement joins TRBV18 to TRBJ2-7; D remains ambiguous. The CDR3 consists of 11 residues. Germline CDR1 KGHSH, CDR2 LQKENI. V was cut by 3 bases and J by 6 bases, with 6 bases left in between. The CDR3, as DNA: TGTGCCAGCTCACCCCTGGGCGAGCAGTACTTC. Its protein product is CASSPLGEQYF.

The chain has TRBV7-3 and TRBJ2-5; a weak D match, TRBD2 (6 bases). The DNA end lines up better with TRBJ2-1; the J call may be wrong. This CDR3 has 15 residues. CDR1 is SGHTA and CDR2 is FQGTGA in the germline V gene. CDR3 protein: CASSLVFAGLDEQFF. The CDR3 DNA follows: TGTGCCAGCAGCTTAGTCTTTGCGGGGTTGGATGAGCAGTTCTTC.

This clonotype was found once. The chain recombines TRBV29-1 with TRBJ1-2; tentatively, D is TRBD1 (6 bases). The CDR3 has 12 residues. Trimming removed 7 bases from V and 4 bases from J, with 13 bases in between. Germline loops: CDR1 SQVTM, CDR2 ANQGSEA. The CDR3 coding sequence is TGCAGCGCAGGGGCCTCCGTCTATGGCTACACCTTC. Translating gives CSAGASVYGYTF.

This clonotype was counted between two and nine times. The gene calls are TRBV14 and TRBJ2-3, with a weak D call TRBD1 (6 bases). The CDR3 loop spans 14 amino acids. CDR1 SGHDN and CDR2 FVKESK come from the germline V gene. V was cut by 1 base and J by 7 bases, with 12 bases left in between. In DNA form, the CDR3 reads TGTGCCAGCAGCCAAGTTTTGGGGGCGAATACGCAGTATTTT. The encoded protein is CASSQVLGANTQYF. The variable domain in full, completed from reference TRBV14 and TRBJ2-3, reads EAGVTQFPSHSVIEKGQTVTLRCDPISGHDNLYWYRRVMGKEIKFLLHFVKESKQDESGMPNNRFLAERTGGTYSTLKVQPAELEDSGVYFCASSQVLGANTQYFGPGTRLTVL.

In its sample, this clonotype was seen a few times. This chain joins TRBV4-2 and TRBJ2-5, with D uncertain. The J call is doubtful: the DNA matches TRBJ2-7 better. Germline CDR1 is LGHNA and CDR2 is YNFKEQ. The CDR3 loop spans 16 amino acids. The CDR3 spells CASSQDLSRSSYEQYF. CDR3 nucleotide sequence: TGTGCCAGCAGCCAAGATCTTAGCAGGTCCTCCTACGAGCAGTACTTC.

In this sample, this clonotype turned up a few times. Sequence at one end of the junction differs from germline and may be a read error. This sequence joins TRBV28 and TRBJ2-5; the D is unclear. The CDR3 covers 11 residues. Germline V gene lookup returns CDR1 MDHEN and CDR2 SYDVKM. CDR3 bases: TGTGCCAGCAGTTTAGCGGAGACCCTGTACTTC. Its protein product is CASSLAETLYF.

This clonotype came up a few times. This rearrangement joins TRBV7-9 to TRBJ1-2; no clear D gene. V was clipped by 5 bases and J by 8 bases, with 9 bases between them. Germline V gene data show CDR1 as SEHNR and CDR2 as FQNEAQ (reference sequence). The CDR3 runs 11 residues. CDR3 in amino acids: CASSGYGGYTF. In nucleotides, the CDR3 is TGTGCCAGCAGCGGGTACGGAGGCTACACCTTC.

In its sample, this clonotype was seen a few times. The V and J genes are TRBV24-1 and TRBJ2-1, with 7 bases matching TRBD1. The end of the DNA is better explained by TRBJ2-5, so the J call may be wrong. CDR1 KGHDR and CDR2 SFDVKD come from the germline V gene. The CDR3 runs to 16 residues. CDR3 nucleotide sequence: TGTGCCACCAGTGATTTGAATAGGGGGCTAGGAGAGACCCAGTACTTC. It yields the protein CATSDLNRGLGETQYF.

J is TRBJ1-3 and V is TRBV6-1; a possible D gene is TRBD1 (5 bases). The ends were cut back, 4 bases at V and 3 bases at J, with 10 bases in the middle. The CDR3 runs 14 residues. Looked up from germline, CDR1 is MNHNS and CDR2 is SASEGT. CDR3: CASSAQGNGNTIYF. CDR3 in DNA: TGTGCCAGCAGTGCGCAGGGAAATGGAAACACCATATATTTT.

The rearrangement links TRBV20-1 to TRBJ1-3, with a possible D match to TRBD1 (5 bases). Germline-derived CDR1 and CDR2 are DFQATT and SNEGSKA (reference sequence). There are 13 residues in the CDR3. V was shortened by 4 bases and J by 7 bases, with 14 bases between the two germline ends. As DNA, the CDR3 is TGCAGTGCTAACGACCGGGGCGGGAACACCATATATTTT. This sequence encodes CSANDRGGNTIYF.

The CDR3 DNA sequence: TGTGCCAGCAGCTTATACCGGGACAGGGGAACATCTTCCTCTGGAAACACCATATATTTT. Translated, it gives CASSLYRDRGTSSSGNTIYF. V is TRBV11-1 and J is TRBJ1-3, with 10 bases that match TRBD1. V gave up 2 bases and J gave up 0 bases; unmatched junction bases: 13. Germline values: CDR1 SGHAT, CDR2 FQDESV (reference sequence). The length of the CDR3 is 20 residues.

Only a few counts were recorded for this clonotype. The CDR3 coding sequence is TGTGCCAGCAGCTGGACTAGCGGGAGAGAAGAGACCCAGTACTTC. Its protein is CASSWTSGREETQYF. V and J are TRBV2 and TRBJ2-1; 13 bases agree with TRBD2. The assigned J gene may be wrong: the sequence end matches TRBJ2-5 better. The CDR3 is 15 residues long. Germline-derived CDR1 and CDR2 are SNHLY and FYNNEI.

The sample holds many counts of this clonotype. The genes are TRBV18 and TRBJ1-1; no reliable D call. Per the germline V gene, CDR1 is KGHSH and CDR2 is LQKENI. The CDR3 runs 13 residues. V gave up 3 bases and J gave up 1 base, with 6 bases separating them. Here the CDR3 reads CASSPDQNTEAFF. The CDR3 coding sequence is TGTGCCAGCTCACCGGACCAGAACACTGAAGCTTTCTTT.

This clonotype was recorded a few times. The CDR3 DNA reads as TGTGCCACCGCCCTACGGGTTCGTAGAAACACCATATATTTT. Translation: CATALRVRRNTIYF. The chain carries TRBV27 and TRBJ1-3; D not certain. Germline V gene data show CDR1 as MNHEY and CDR2 as SMNVEV (reference sequence). This CDR3 comprises 14 residues. Trimming took 10 bases from V and 5 from J, leaving 18 bases between them.

This chain uses TRBV6-5 with TRBJ2-2; 11 positions agree with TRBD2. The germline gives CDR1 MNHEY, CDR2 SVGAGI. Trimming cost V 10 bases and J 4 bases; bases outside gene matches: 5. The CDR3 has 14 amino acids. CDR3 DNA: TGTGCCACGGGTAGCGGGGGGGTCACCGGGGAGCTGTTTTTT. Translation gives CATGSGGVTGELFF.